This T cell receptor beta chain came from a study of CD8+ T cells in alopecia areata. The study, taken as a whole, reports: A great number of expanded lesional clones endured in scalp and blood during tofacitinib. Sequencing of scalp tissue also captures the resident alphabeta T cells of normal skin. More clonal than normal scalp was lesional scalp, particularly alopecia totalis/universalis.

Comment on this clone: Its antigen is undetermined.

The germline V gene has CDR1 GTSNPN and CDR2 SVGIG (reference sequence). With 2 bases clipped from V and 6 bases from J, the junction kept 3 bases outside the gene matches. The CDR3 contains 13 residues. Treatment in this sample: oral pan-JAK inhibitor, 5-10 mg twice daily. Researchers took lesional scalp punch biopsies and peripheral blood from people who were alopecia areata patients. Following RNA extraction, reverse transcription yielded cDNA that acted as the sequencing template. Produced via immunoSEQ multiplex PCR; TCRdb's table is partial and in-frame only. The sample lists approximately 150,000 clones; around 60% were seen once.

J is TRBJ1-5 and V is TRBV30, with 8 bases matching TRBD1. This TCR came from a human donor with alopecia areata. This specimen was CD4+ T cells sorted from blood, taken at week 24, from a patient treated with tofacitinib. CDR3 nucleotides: TGTGCCTGGAGTAACAGGGGGGGTCAGCCCCAGCATTTT. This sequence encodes CAWSNRGGQPQHF. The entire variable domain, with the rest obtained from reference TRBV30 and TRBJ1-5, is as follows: SQTIHQWPATLVQPVGSPLSLECTVEGTSNPNLYWYRQAAGRGLQLLFYSVGIGQISSEVPQNLSASRPQDRQFILSSKKLLLSDSGFYLCAWSNRGGQPQHFGDGTRLSIL.